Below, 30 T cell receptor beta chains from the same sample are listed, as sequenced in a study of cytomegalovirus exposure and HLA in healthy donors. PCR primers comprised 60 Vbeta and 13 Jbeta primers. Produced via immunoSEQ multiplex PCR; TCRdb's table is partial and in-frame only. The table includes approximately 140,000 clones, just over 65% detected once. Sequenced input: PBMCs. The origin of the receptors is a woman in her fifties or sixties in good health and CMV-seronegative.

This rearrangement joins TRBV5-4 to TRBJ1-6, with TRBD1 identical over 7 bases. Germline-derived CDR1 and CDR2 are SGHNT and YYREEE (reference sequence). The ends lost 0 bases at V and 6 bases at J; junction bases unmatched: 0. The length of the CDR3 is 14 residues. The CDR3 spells CASSLEGANSPLHF. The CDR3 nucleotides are TGTGCCAGCAGCTTGGAGGGGGCTAATTCACCCCTCCACTTT.

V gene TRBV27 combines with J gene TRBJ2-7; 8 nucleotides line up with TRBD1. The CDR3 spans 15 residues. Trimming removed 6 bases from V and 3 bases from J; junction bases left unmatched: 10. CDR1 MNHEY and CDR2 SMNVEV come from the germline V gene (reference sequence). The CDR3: CASSPSGGSVYEQYF. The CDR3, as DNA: TGTGCCAGCAGCCCTTCAGGGGGCTCAGTCTACGAGCAGTACTTC.

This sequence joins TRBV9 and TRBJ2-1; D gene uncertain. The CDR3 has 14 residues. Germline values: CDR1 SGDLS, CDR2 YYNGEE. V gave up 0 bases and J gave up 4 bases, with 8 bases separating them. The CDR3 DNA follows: TGTGCCAGCAGCGTAGCTCCGAGTTACAATGAGCAGTTCTTC. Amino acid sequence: CASSVAPSYNEQFF.

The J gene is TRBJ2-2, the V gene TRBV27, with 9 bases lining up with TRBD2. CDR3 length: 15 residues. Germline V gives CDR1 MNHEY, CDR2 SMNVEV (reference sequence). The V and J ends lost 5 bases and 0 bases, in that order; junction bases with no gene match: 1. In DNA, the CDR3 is TGTGCCAGCAGTCTAGCGGGGACGAACACCGGGGAGCTGTTTTTT. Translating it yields CASSLAGTNTGELFF.

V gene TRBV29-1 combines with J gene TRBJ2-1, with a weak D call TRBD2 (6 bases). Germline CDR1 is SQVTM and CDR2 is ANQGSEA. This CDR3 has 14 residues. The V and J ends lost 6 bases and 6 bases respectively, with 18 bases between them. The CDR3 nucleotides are TGCAGCGTGAGGAGGGGTATTGGCCCCAATGAGCAGTTCTTC. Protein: CSVRRGIGPNEQFF.

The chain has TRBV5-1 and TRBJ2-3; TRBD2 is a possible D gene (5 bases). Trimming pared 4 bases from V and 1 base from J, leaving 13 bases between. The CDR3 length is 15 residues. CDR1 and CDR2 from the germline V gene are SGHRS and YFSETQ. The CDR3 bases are TGCGCCAGCAGCGCGGTCACTAGGGGCACAGATACGCAGTATTTT. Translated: CASSAVTRGTDTQYF.

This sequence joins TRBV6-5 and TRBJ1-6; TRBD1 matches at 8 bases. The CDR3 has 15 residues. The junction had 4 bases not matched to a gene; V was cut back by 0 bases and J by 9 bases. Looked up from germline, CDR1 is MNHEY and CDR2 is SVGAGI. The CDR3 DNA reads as TGTGCCAGCAGTTACTCGACAGGGGTTGCTTCACCCCTCCACTTT. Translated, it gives CASSYSTGVASPLHF.

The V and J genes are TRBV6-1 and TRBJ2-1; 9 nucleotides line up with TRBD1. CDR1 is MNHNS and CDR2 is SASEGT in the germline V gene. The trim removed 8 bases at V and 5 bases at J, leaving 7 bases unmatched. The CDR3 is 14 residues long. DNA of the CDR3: TGTGCCAGCCTACAGGGGGCCCGACACAATGAGCAGTTCTTC. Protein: CASLQGARHNEQFF.

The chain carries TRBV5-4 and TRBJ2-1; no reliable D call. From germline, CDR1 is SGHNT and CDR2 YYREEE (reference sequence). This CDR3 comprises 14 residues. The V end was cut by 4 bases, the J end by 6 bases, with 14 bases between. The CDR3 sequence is CASSELRRVNEQFF. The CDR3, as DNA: TGTGCCAGCAGCGAACTGAGGAGAGTCAATGAGCAGTTCTTC.

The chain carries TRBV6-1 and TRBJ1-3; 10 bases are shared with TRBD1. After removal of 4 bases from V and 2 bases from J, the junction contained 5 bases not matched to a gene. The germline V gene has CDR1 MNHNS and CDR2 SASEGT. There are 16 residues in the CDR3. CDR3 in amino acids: CASSVTGTGAGNTIYF. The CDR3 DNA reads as TGTGCCAGCAGTGTAACCGGGACAGGGGCTGGAAACACCATATATTTT.

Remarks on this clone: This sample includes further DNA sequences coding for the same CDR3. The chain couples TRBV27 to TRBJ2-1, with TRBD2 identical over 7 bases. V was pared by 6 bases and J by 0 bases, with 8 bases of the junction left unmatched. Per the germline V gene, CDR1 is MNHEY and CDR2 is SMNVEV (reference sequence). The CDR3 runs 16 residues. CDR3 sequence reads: CASSPSGGSSYNEQFF. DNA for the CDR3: TGTGCCAGCAGCCCCTCCGGGGGGAGCTCCTACAATGAGCAGTTCTTC.

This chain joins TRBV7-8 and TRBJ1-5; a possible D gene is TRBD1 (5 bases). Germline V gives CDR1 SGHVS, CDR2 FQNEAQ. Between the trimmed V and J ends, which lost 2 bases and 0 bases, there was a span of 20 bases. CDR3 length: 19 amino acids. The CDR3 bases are TGTGCCAGCAGCTTATCCCCCTGGGGGGATTATTATAGCAATCAGCCCCAGCATTTT. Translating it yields CASSLSPWGDYYSNQPQHF.

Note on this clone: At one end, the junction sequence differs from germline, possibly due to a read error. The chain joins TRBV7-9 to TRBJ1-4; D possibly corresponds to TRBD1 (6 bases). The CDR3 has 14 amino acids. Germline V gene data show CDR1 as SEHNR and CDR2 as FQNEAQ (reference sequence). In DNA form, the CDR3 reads TGTACCAGCAGCTTACCGGGGGGCGTTGAAAAACTGTTTTTT. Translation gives CTSSLPGGVEKLFF.

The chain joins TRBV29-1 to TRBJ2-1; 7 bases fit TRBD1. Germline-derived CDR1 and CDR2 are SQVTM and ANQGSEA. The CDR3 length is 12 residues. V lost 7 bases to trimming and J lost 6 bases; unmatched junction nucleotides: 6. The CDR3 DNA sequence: TGCAGCGCCGAGACAGGGCCCAATGAGCAGTTCTTC. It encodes CSAETGPNEQFF.

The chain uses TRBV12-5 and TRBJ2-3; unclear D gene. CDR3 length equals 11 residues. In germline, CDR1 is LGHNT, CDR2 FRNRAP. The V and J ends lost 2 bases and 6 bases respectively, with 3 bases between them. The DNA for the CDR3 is TGTGCTAGTGGTTTGTATGATACGCAGTATTTT. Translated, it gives CASGLYDTQYF. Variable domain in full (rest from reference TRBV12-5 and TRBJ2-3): DARVTQTPRHKVTEMGQEVTMRCQPILGHNTVFWYRQTMMQGLELLAYFRNRAPLDDSGMPKDRFSAEMPDATLATLKIQPSEPRDSAVYFCASGLYDTQYFGPGTRLTVL.

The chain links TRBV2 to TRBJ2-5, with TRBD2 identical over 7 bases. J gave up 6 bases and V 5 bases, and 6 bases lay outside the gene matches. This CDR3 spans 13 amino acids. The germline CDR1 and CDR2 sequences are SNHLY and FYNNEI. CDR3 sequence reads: CASSPDGRQTQYF. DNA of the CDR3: TGTGCCAGCAGTCCCGACGGGAGGCAGACCCAGTACTTC. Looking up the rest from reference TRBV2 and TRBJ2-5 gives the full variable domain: EPEVTQTPSHQVTQMGQEVILRCVPISNHLYFYWYRQILGQKVEFLVSFYNNEISEKSEIFDDQFSVERPDGSNFTLKIRSTKLEDSAMYFCASSPDGRQTQYFGPGTRLLVL.

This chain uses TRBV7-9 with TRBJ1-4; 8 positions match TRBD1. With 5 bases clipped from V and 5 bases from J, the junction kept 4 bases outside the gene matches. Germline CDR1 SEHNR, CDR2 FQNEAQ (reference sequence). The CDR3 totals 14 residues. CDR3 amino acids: CASSDRDRNEKLFF. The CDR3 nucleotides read TGTGCCAGCAGCGACCGGGACAGGAATGAAAAACTGTTTTTT.

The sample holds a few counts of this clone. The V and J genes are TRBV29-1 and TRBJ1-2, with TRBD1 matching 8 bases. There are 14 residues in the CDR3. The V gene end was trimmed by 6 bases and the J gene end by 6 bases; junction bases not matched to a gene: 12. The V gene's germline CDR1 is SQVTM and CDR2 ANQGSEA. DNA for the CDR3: TGCAGCGTCATGACCTCGGACAGGGTAAATGGCTACACCTTC. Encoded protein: CSVMTSDRVNGYTF. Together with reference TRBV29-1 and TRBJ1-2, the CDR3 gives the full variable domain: SAVISQKPSRDICQRGTSLTIQCQVDSQVTMMFWYRQQPGQSLTLIATANQGSEATYESGFVIDKFPISRPNLTFSTLTVSNMSPEDSSIYLCSVMTSDRVNGYTFGSGTRLTVV.

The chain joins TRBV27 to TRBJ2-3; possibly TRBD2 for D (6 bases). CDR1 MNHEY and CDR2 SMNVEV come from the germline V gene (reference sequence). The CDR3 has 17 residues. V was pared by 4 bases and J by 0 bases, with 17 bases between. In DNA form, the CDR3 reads TGTGCCAGCAGTTCCCCGAGGAGGGCCTCTAGCACAGATACGCAGTATTTT. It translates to CASSSPRRASSTDTQYF.

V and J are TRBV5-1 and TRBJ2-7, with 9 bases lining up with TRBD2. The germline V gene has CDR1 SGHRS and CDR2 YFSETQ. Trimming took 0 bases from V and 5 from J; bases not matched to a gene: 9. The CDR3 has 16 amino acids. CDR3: CASSLGGSGSLDEQYF. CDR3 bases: TGCGCCAGCAGCTTGGGGGGTAGCGGGAGTCTCGACGAGCAGTACTTC.

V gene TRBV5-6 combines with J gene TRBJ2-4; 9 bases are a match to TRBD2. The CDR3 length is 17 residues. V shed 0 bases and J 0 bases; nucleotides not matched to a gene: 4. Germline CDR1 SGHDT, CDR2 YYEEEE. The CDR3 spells CASSLVAGVIAKNIQYF. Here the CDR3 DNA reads TGTGCCAGCAGCTTGGTAGCGGGGGTCATAGCCAAAAACATTCAGTACTTC.

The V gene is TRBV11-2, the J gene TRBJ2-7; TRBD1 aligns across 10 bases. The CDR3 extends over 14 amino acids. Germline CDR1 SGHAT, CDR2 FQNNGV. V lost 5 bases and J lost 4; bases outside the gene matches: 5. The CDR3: CASSKGTGVYEQYF. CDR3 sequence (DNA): TGTGCCAGCAGCAAAGGGACAGGGGTTTACGAGCAGTACTTC. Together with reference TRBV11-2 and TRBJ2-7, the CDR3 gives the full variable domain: EAGVAQSPRYKIIEKRQSVAFWCNPISGHATLYWYQQILGQGPKLLIQFQNNGVVDDSQLPKDRFSAERLKGVDSTLKIQPAKLEDSAVYLCASSKGTGVYEQYFGPGTRLTVT.

This CDR3 is CASRQDRGITYNEQFF. CDR3 nucleotides: TGTGCCAGTAGGCAGGACAGGGGGATAACCTACAATGAGCAGTTCTTC. V is TRBV19 and J is TRBJ2-1, with 10 bases that match TRBD1. The germline V gene encodes CDR1 LNHDA and CDR2 SQIVND (reference sequence). V was pared by 6 bases and J by 2 bases, with 7 bases of the junction left unmatched. CDR3 length: 16 amino acids.

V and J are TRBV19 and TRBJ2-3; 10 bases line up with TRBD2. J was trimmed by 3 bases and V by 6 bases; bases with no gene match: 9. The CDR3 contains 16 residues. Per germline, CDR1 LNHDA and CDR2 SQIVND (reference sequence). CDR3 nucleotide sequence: TGTGCCAGTAGGCCTGGGCTAGCGGGAGCAACAGATACGCAGTATTTT. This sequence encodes CASRPGLAGATDTQYF.

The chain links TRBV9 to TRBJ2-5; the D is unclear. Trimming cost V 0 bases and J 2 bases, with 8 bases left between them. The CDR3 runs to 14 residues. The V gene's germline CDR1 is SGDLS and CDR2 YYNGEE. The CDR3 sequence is CASSVDWAQETQYF. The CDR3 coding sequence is TGTGCCAGCAGCGTAGACTGGGCTCAAGAGACCCAGTACTTC.

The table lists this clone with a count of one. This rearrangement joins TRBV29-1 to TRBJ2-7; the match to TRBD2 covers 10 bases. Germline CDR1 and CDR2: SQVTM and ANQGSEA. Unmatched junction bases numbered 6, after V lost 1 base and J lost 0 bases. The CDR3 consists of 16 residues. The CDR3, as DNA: TGCAGCGTTGAAGGGCTAGCGGGGGCCAGCTCCTACGAGCAGTACTTC. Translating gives CSVEGLAGASSYEQYF.

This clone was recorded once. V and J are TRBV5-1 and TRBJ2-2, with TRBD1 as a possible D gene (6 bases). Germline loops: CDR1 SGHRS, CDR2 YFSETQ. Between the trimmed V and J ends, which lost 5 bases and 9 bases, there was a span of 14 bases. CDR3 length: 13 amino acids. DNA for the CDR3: TGCGCCAGCAGGACCCCTGGGGGCCGGGAGCTGTTTTTT. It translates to CASRTPGGRELFF.

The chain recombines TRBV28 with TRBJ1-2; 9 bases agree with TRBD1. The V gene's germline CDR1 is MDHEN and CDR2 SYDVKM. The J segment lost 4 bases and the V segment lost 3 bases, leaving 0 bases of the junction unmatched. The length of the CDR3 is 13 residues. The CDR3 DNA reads TGTGCCAGCAGTTTGGGACAGGGCTATGGCTACACCTTC. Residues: CASSLGQGYGYTF.

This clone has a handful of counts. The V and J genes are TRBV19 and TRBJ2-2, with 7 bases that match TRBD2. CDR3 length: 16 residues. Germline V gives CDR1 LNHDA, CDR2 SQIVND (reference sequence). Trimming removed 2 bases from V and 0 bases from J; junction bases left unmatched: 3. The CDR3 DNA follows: TGTGCCAGTAGTATAATAGCGGGCGCGAACACCGGGGAGCTGTTTTTT. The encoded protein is CASSIIAGANTGELFF.

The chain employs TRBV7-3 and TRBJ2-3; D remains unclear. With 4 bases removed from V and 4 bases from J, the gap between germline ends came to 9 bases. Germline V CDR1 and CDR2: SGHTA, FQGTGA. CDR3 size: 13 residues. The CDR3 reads CASSSPGSDTQYF. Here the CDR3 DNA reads TGTGCCAGCAGCTCTCCGGGTTCAGATACGCAGTATTTT.